This T cell receptor (beta chain) was obtained from a study of T-cell memory formation after mild COVID-19. One entry per CDR3 protein, called by TCRdb with MiXCR from the 5' RACE reads. This repertoire shows 190,000 or so distinct CDR3 sequences, under 12% found once; its top ten account for around 2.9%. This clonotype occurred a few times. Its antigen is still unknown. Germline CDR1 DFQATT, CDR2 SNEGSKA (reference sequence). The CDR3 has 15 amino acids. J was trimmed by 3 bases and V by 6 bases; bases with no gene match: 8. Study findings and constraints: SARS-CoV-2 specificity of second-wave clones peaking day 37 was unconfirmed. Clones that contracted from day 15 to 85 had balanced CD4/CD8; later expanders were CD4+ biased.

The chain combines TRBV20-1 with TRBJ1-3; 10 nucleotides line up with TRBD1. The specimen was PBMCs or a T cell subset sorted from them (not recorded which). The sequence derives from a man between 18 and 35 years old who had mild COVID-19 (a few samples of this study predate the infection). Cell type and time point are not known. This CDR3 reads CSATRGQGIGNTIYF. The CDR3 nucleotides read TGCAGTGCCACGCGGGGACAGGGGATTGGAAACACCATATATTTT.